This T cell receptor beta chain was profiled in a study of vaccination and CD4 T cells after COVID-19. Study summary: Participants, all vaccine recipients, received two doses of either BNT162b2 or mRNA-1273.

Comments on this clonotype: Its antigen is unidentified.

Sequenced with the Oncomine TCR Beta short-read assay was DNA taken from cultured CD4+ T cells. Via MiXCR, TCRdb re-called the PCR reads, giving one row per CDR3 protein. The sample has some 18,000 distinct CDR3 sequences, 50% to 65% seen once. Trimming shortened V by 1 base and J by 7 bases, and 16 bases separated the two germline ends. The germline V gene has CDR1 SGHTA and CDR2 FQGNSA. CDR3 length: 15 amino acids. Treatment given: approximately nine-day PBMC culture with coronavirus spike peptide pools or control peptides (ViraFEST assay). Dates of positive PCR ran from March to December 2020, before US Alpha, Beta and Delta variants.

The chain couples TRBV7-2 to TRBJ2-5; D gene unclear. The specimen sequenced was CD4+ T cells from blood, cultured in vitro. This receptor was taken from a human donor who had recovered from COVID-19. The CDR3 DNA is TGTGCCAGCAGCTTAGAGGGTTTCTCCCTAGGGACCCAGTACTTC. Protein: CASSLEGFSLGTQYF.